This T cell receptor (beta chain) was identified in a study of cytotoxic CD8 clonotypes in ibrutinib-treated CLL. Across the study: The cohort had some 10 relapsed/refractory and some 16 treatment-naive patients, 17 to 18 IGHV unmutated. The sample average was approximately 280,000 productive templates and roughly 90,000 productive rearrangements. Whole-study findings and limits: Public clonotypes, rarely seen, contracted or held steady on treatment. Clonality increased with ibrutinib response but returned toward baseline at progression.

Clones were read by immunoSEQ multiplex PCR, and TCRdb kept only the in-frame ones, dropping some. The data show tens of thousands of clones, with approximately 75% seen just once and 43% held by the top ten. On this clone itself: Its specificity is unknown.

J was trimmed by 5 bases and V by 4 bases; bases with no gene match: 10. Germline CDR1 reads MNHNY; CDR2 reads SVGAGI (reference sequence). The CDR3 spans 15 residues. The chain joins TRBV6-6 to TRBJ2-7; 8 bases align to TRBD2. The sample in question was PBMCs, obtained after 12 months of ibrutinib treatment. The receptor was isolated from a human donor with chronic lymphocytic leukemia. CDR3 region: CASSSPRRGENEQYF. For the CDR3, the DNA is TGTGCCAGCAGTTCCCCGCGGCGGGGGGAGAACGAGCAGTACTTC.